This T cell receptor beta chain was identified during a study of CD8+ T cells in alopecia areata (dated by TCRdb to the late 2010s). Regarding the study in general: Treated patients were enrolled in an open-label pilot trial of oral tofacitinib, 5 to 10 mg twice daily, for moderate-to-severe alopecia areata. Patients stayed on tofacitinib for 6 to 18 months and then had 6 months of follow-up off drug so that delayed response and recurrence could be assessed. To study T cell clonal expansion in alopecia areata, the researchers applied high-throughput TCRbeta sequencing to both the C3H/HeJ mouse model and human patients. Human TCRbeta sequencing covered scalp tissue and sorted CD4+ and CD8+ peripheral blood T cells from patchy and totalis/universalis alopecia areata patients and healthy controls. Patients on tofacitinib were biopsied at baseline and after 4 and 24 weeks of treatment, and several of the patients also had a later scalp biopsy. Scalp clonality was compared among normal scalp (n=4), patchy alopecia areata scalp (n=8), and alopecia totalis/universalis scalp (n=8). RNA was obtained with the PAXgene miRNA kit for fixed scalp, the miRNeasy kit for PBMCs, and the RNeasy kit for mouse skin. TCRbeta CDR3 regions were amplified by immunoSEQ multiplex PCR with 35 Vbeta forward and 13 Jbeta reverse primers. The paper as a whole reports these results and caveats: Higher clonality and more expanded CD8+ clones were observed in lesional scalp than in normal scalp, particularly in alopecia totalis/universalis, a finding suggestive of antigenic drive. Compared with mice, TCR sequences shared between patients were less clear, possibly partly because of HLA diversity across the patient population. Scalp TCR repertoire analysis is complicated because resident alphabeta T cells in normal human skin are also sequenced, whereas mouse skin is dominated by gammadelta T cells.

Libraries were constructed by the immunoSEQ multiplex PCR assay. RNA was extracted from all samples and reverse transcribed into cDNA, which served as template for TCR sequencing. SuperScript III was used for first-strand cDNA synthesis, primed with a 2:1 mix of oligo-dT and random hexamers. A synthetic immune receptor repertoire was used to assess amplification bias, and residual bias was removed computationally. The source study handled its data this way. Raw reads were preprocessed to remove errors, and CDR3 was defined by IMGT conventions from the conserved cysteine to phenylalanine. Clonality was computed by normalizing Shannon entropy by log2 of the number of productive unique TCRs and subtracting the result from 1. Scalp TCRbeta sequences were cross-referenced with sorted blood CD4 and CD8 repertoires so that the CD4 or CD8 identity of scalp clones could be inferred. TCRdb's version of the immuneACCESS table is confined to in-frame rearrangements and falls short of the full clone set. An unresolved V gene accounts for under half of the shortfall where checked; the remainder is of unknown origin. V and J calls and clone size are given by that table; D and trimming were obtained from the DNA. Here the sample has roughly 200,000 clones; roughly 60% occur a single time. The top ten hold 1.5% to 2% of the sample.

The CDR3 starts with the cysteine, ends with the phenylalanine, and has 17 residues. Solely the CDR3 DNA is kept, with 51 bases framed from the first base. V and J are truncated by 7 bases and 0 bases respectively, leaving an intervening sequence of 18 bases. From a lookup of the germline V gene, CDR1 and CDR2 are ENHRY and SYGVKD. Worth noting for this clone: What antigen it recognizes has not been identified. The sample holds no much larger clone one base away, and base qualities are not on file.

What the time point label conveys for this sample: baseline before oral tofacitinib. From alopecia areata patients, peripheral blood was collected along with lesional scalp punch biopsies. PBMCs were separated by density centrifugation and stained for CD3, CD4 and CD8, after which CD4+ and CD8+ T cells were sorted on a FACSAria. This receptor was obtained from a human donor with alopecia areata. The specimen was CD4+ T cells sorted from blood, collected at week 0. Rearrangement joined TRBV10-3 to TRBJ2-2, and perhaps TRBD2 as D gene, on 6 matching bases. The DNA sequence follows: TGTGCCATCATGAAGAAAGAGGACTACGCGAACACCGGGGAGCTGTTTTTT. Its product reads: CAIMKKEDYANTGELFF.